This T cell receptor beta chain was profiled in a study of cytomegalovirus exposure and HLA in healthy donors. In the PCR, 60 Vbeta and 13 Jbeta primers were used. Produced via immunoSEQ multiplex PCR; TCRdb's table is partial and in-frame only. The sample consists of about 130,000 clones, roughly 85% of them appearing once. Samples came from healthy bone marrow donors. This CDR3 region has 15 residues. CDR1 WNHNN and CDR2 SYGVQD come from the germline V gene (reference sequence). V lost 5 bases, J lost 4 bases, and 16 bases lay in between. Regarding this clone: The antigen is undetermined.

Whole-study results and caveats: In a later analysis, specific HLA alleles were associated with around 17,000 TCR beta sequences at a 0.05 false discovery rate.

The sample comprised PBMCs. This rearrangement joins TRBV10-1 to TRBJ2-3, with D possibly matching TRBD2 (5 bases). The sequence was collected from a man in his forties in good health and CMV-seropositive. CDR3: CASSHGLSEADTQYF. In DNA, the CDR3 is TGCGCCAGCAGTCATGGGCTTAGCGAGGCAGATACGCAGTATTTT.